These T cell receptor beta chains were read from a single sample in a study of cytomegalovirus exposure and HLA in healthy donors. Here immunoSEQ multiplex PCR was the method, and the copy in TCRdb shows in-frame clones only, minus some. The sample yields roughly 120,000 clones, around 73% seen once. Sequenced: PBMCs. The receptor source for this set is a woman in her thirties or forties in good health and CMV-seropositive. Each CDR3 is given with its conserved first and last residue. The D gene is left open where the match is weak. A row's size may be missing; if present it is once, few, many or a size class.

V	D	J	size	DNA	CDR3
TRBV27	TRBD1	TRBJ1-1	NA	TGTGCCAGCAGTTCCTCCGGGACAGATAACACTGAAGCTTTCTTT	CASSSSGTDNTEAFF
TRBV7-2	NA	TRBJ1-2	NA	TGTGCCAGCAGCTTAGTTGAGGCGGTGAACTATGGCTACACCTTC	CASSLVEAVNYGYTF
TRBV6-4	NA	TRBJ1-2	NA	TGTGCCAGCAGTGAAGACTTCGCTAACTATGGCTACACCTTC	CASSEDFANYGYTF
TRBV5-4	TRBD1	TRBJ1-2	NA	TGTGCCAGCAGCCGTGGCGGGACAGGGCTAGTCTATGGCTACACCTTC	CASSRGGTGLVYGYTF
TRBV27	NA	TRBJ1-4	NA	TGTGCCAGCAGTCAACATAATGAAAAACTGTTTTTT	CASSQHNEKLFF
TRBV5-4	TRBD1	TRBJ1-5	NA	TGTGCCAGCAGCCCAGACAGGGATGGCAATCAGCCCCAGCATTTT	CASSPDRDGNQPQHF
TRBV29-1	TRBD1	TRBJ1-2	NA	TGCAGCGTAAAGTCCCACACAGGGGGCAACGGCTACACCTTC	CSVKSHTGGNGYTF
TRBV7-8	NA	TRBJ1-2	once	TGTGCCAGCAGCTTAAAGGTGGTGGAGGGAGGCTACACCTTC	CASSLKVVEGGYTF
TRBV10-3	NA	TRBJ1-6	NA	TGTGCCATCAGTGGCGGTAATAATTCACCCCTCCACTTT	CAISGGNNSPLHF
TRBV6-1	TRBD2	TRBJ2-5	NA	TGTGCCAGCAGCCCAGCGGGGGGGCGGCAAGAGACCCAGTACTTC	CASSPAGGRQETQYF
TRBV15	TRBD1	TRBJ2-7	NA	TGTGCCACCAGCCTCGGAACAGGGGTGGGAGAGCAGTACTTC	CATSLGTGVGEQYF
TRBV7-2	NA	TRBJ1-2	NA	TGTGCCAGCAGCCAAGGACAGACCCCACCGGCCAATGGCTACACCTTC	CASSQGQTPPANGYTF
TRBV21-1	NA	TRBJ2-5	NA	TGTGCCAGCAGCACCGAGGGAGAGACCCAGTACTTC	CASSTEGETQYF
TRBV4-1	NA	TRBJ2-7	NA	TGCGCCAGCAGCCAAGATGGTGGGGGCCTGATTGGCGAGCAGTACTTC	CASSQDGGGLIGEQYF
TRBV12-5	NA	TRBJ1-5	NA	TGTGCTAGTGGTAGTGGGCTATTCAATCAGCCCCAGCATTTT	CASGSGLFNQPQHF
TRBV9	NA	TRBJ2-3	NA	TGTGCCAGCAGCGTAGAAGACAGAAGCACAGATACGCAGTATTTT	CASSVEDRSTDTQYF